This TCR beta chain was obtained from a study of T cells in Graves' hyperthyroidism and ophthalmopathy. This CDR3 has 14 residues. Between the trimmed V and J ends, which lost 0 bases and 5 bases, there was a span of 9 bases. Germline V CDR1 and CDR2: SGHVS, FQNEAQ. Patients showing uncontrolled infection, other autoimmune disease, pregnancy or lactation were ineligible. Each diagnosis drew on symptoms, thyroxine, TRAb, thyroid ultrasound and orbital computed tomography findings. The source of the PBMCs was approximately 10 ml of fresh peripheral blood. This clonotype was seen repeatedly, ten times or more. The source material, RNA transcripts, was used to amplify TCR beta CDR3 regions. TCR CDR3 underwent first-round RT-PCR with the HTBI primer set. Each CDR3 protein gets one entry after TCRdb re-called the multiplex PCR reads with MiXCR. This table has 150,000 or so distinct CDR3 sequences, around 20% appearing once.

The chain is built from TRBV7-8 and TRBJ2-3, with a possible D match to TRBD1 (5 bases). The origin of this receptor is a woman aged 45 to 65 with Graves' hyperthyroidism that later progressed to Graves' ophthalmopathy. Sequenced sample: blood. Here the CDR3 DNA reads TGTGCCAGCAGCTTAGCAGGGGAAGGAGATACGCAGTATTTT. Protein product: CASSLAGEGDTQYF. The entire variable domain, with the rest obtained from reference TRBV7-8 and TRBJ2-3, is as follows: GAGVSQSPRYKVAKRGQDVALRCDPISGHVSLFWYQQALGQGPEFLTYFQNEAQLDKSGLPSDRFFAERPEGSVSTLKIQRTQQEDSAVYLCASSLAGEGDTQYFGPGTRLTVL.